This T cell receptor beta chain was identified during a study of CD8 T cells in ankylosing spondylitis. CDR3 length: 15 amino acids. V was pared by 6 bases and J by 2 bases, with 13 bases between. Germline CDR1 is MNHEY and CDR2 is SVGAGI. Findings of the study overall: Ankylosing spondylitis blood appeared to be characterized by a TCR beta motif of about 8 highly homologous variants. Clones linked to the disease showed a CD8+ phenotype. They occurred at relatively low frequencies in peripheral blood. Significantly higher representation of disease-linked clones was reported for matched ankylosing spondylitis synovial fluid.

In this sample, this clonotype turned up a few times. Its antigen remains unidentified. A quantitative 5'-RACE method, one with molecular barcodes, was used to make TCR beta libraries. One entry per CDR3 protein, called by TCRdb with MiXCR from the 5' RACE reads. This repertoire shows tens of thousands of distinct CDR3 sequences, 17% found once; its top ten account for 25% to 30%. Sequenced input: blood. The chain employs TRBV6-5 and TRBJ2-2; possible D gene TRBD2, 6 bases. This clonotype originated in a male donor with ankylosing spondylitis or in good health (not recorded which). CDR3 nucleotides: TGTGCCAGCAGCTCTGGGACTCTCAACACCGGGGAGCTGTTTTTT. This sequence encodes CASSSGTLNTGELFF.